These 5 T cell receptor beta chains originate from one sample sequenced in a study of tissue T cells after allogeneic stem cell transplantation. Profiled with immunoSEQ multiplex PCR; TCRdb holds only in-frame clones, not every one. This repertoire shows about 5,700 clones, 45% to 55% found once; its top ten account for 13% to 15%. Time point indicated: mouse harvest day 14 after allogeneic transplant. Tail vein injection delivered 10^7 T-cell-depleted bone marrow cells and 10^6 splenic CD5+ T cells. The sequenced sample consisted of gut tissue. These receptors were taken from a female BALB/c mouse given C57BL/6 T cells with graft-versus-host disease after an allogeneic hematopoietic cell transplant.

This clone has just a few counts. Gene names denote mouse genes. Read data end 1 residue before the CDR3 end; the end is taken from the germline J gene. This chain links TRBV16 with TRBJ2-7; D remains ambiguous. The CDR3 is 11 residues long. Germline V gene data show CDR1 as SGHSA and CDR2 as FRNQAP. V was trimmed by 5 bases and J by 6 bases, leaving 8 bases between them. The CDR3 DNA, read in part, is TGTGCAAGCAGCCCCTCCGGTGAACAGTAC. This codes for CASSPSGEQY. The whole CDR3 sequence is CASSPSGEQYF.

A few counts support this clone. Any gene name here is a mouse gene name. The read ends 1 residue before the CDR3 terminus; that terminus is restored from the germline J gene. This rearrangement joins TRBV23 to TRBJ2-4; the table's D call, TRBD2, has no DNA check behind it. CDR1 is KGHTA, CDR2 FQNQQP, per germline. The CDR3 extends over 13 amino acids. CDR3 region: CSSSQTGQNTLYF. Incomplete CDR3 DNA: TGCTCCAGCAGTCAAACTGGTCAAAACACCTTGTAC.

This clone was seen a few times. Genes and germline are mouse. The DNA ends 1 residue before the CDR3 does, and the rest of the CDR3 is filled in from the germline J gene. The chain carries TRBV14 and TRBJ2-3, with D unclear. Deletions cut 2 bases from V and 0 bases from J, with 7 bases between. The CDR3 spans 14 residues. Germline lookup yields CDR1 SGHDT and CDR2 FRDEAV. The CDR3 region is CASSLTSSAETLYF. CDR3 DNA, as far as it was read: TGTGCCAGCAGTTTAACGTCTAGTGCAGAAACGCTGTAT.

As concerns this clone: Gene names denote mouse genes. The CDR3 end falls 1 residue outside the read, so it is completed with the germline J gene. This chain uses TRBV26 with TRBJ1-1, with a tentative D call TRBD1 (6 bases). Trimming took 2 bases from V and 0 from J, leaving 7 bases between them. The germline gives CDR1 KGHPV, CDR2 FQNQEV (reference sequence). The CDR3 loop spans 14 amino acids. CDR3 in amino acids: CASSLGTTNTEVFF. The CDR3 DNA, read in part, is TGTGCCAGCAGTCTGGGGACAACAAACACAGAAGTCTTC.

In the case of this clone: Mouse germline and gene names are used. The CDR3 goes on 1 residue after the read ends, and that part is filled in from the germline J gene. The genes are TRBV3 and TRBJ2-2, with TRBD1 as a possible D gene (5 bases). The CDR3 totals 15 residues. CDR1 is SNHLY, CDR2 FYNGKV, per germline (reference sequence). Deletions cut 5 bases from V and 0 bases from J, with 10 bases between. The covered CDR3 bases are TGTGCCAGCAGCCCCCGACAGACAAACACCGGGCAGCTCTAC. This sequence encodes CASSPRQTNTGQLY. In full, the CDR3 reads CASSPRQTNTGQLYF.